These 28 T cell receptor beta chains were sequenced from one sample in a study of cytomegalovirus exposure and HLA in healthy donors listed by TCRdb under 2017. Libraries came from the immunoSEQ multiplex PCR assay. For the multiplex PCR, a mixture combining 60 forward primers for TCR Vbeta segments and 13 reverse primers for TCR Jbeta segments was used. The source is immuneACCESS, and TCRdb retained only in-frame sequences with V and J called. Part of the clones is not carried over; for the studies checked, unresolved V genes explain less than half of this, and the remainder is unexplained. The table kept for this sample lists some 80,000 clones. The ten top clones hold approximately 13% of the sample. Sequencing was performed on PBMCs. Receptors were obtained from a man between 50 and 59 years old in good health and CMV-seropositive.

The gene calls are TRBV6-5 and TRBJ1-1; 7 bases match TRBD1. Germline V gene data show CDR1 as MNHEY and CDR2 as SVGAGI. Trimming cost V 5 bases and J 4 bases; bases outside gene matches: 7. CDR3 length equals 14 residues. CDR3 coding DNA: TGTGCCAGCAGTGTAGCAGGGGGGATCACTGAAGCTTTCTTT. It codes for CASSVAGGITEAFF.

This sequence joins TRBV5-6 and TRBJ1-1; a weak D match, TRBD1 (6 bases). Trimming shortened V by 7 bases and J by 6 bases, and 16 bases separated the two germline ends. The V gene's germline CDR1 is SGHDT and CDR2 YYEEEE. This CDR3 region has 13 residues. CDR3 loop: CASSQGYRAEAFF. CDR3 sequence (DNA): TGTGCCAGCTCCCAGGGGTACCGGGCTGAAGCTTTCTTT.

This chain links TRBV6-4 with TRBJ1-1; no definite D call. The CDR3 loop spans 13 amino acids. Trimming took off 0 bases at V and 5 bases at J, with 7 bases between the two ends. From germline, CDR1 is MRHNA and CDR2 SNTAGT. DNA of the CDR3: TGTGCCAGCAGTGACTCTCCGGGGACTGAAGCTTTCTTT. Encoded protein: CASSDSPGTEAFF.

The gene calls are TRBV10-1 and TRBJ2-5; D not certain. With 3 bases removed from V and 5 bases from J, the gap between germline ends came to 7 bases. Germline CDR1 and CDR2: WNHNN and SYGVQD (reference sequence). The CDR3 has 12 residues. The CDR3 loop reads CASSDNMETQYF. The CDR3 nucleotides read TGCGCCAGCAGTGATAACATGGAGACCCAGTACTTC.

This rearrangement joins TRBV9 to TRBJ2-1; 7 nucleotides match TRBD1. The CDR3 runs to 14 residues. Losses at the gene ends were 4 bases for V and 7 bases for J; bases not matched to a gene: 8. Germline lookup yields CDR1 SGDLS and CDR2 YYNGEE. The CDR3 DNA sequence: TGTGCCAGCAGCTTCGGCCAGGGGGATAATGAGCAGTTCTTC. This sequence encodes CASSFGQGDNEQFF.

V and J are TRBV5-6 and TRBJ2-7; 7 bases fit TRBD1. Germline lookup yields CDR1 SGHDT and CDR2 YYEEEE. Trimming took 0 bases from V and 7 from J; bases not matched to a gene: 16. The CDR3 sequence is 17 residues long. CDR3 in DNA: TGTGCCAGCAGCTTGGCCGTCTGGACAGGAGATTGGGAAGAGCAGTACGTC. Protein product: CASSLAVWTGDWEEQYV.

J is TRBJ2-7 and V is TRBV6-1, with 10 bases that match TRBD1. The V segment lost 5 bases and the J segment 5 bases; nucleotides outside the gene matches: 6. CDR3 length: 14 amino acids. CDR1 and CDR2 from the germline V gene are MNHNS and SASEGT. The CDR3 DNA sequence: TGTGCCAGCAGTTCCGGGACAGGGGCAGACGAGCAGTACTTC. Its translation is CASSSGTGADEQYF.

The chain has TRBV6-1 and TRBJ2-2; 10 positions match TRBD1. Germline values: CDR1 MNHNS, CDR2 SASEGT. Losses at the gene ends were 7 bases for V and 4 bases for J; bases not matched to a gene: 3. The CDR3 has 14 amino acids. In nucleotides, the CDR3 is TGTGCCAGCAATCGGGACAGGGGCACCGGGGAGCTGTTTTTT. The encoded protein is CASNRDRGTGELFF.

CDR3 nucleotide sequence: TGTGCTAGTGGGCCACCGGGACAGGGGAACACTGAAGCTTTCTTT. The encoded protein is CASGPPGQGNTEAFF. The genes are TRBV12-5 and TRBJ1-1; 9 nucleotides line up with TRBD1. The germline V gene encodes CDR1 LGHNT and CDR2 FRNRAP. The CDR3 contains 15 residues. Losses at the gene ends were 6 bases for V and 1 base for J; bases not matched to a gene: 6.

The V gene is TRBV5-4, the J gene TRBJ2-7; D is perhaps TRBD2 (5 bases). The germline gives CDR1 SGHNT, CDR2 YYREEE (reference sequence). There are 15 residues in the CDR3. V was trimmed by 0 bases and J by 4 bases, leaving 14 bases between them. The CDR3 nucleotides are TGTGCCAGCAGCTTGGGGAGTGGGAGTAGGTACGAGCAGTACTTC. Encoded protein: CASSLGSGSRYEQYF.

The chain employs TRBV7-2 and TRBJ2-6; D is unclear. Germline-derived CDR1 and CDR2 are SGHTA and FQGNSA. V was trimmed by 5 bases and J by 0 bases, leaving 14 bases between them. The CDR3 covers 17 residues. As DNA, the CDR3 is TGTGCCAGCAGCCAGGATCGACGGCTCTCTGGGGCCAACGTCCTGACTTTC. Amino acid sequence: CASSQDRRLSGANVLTF.

The J gene is TRBJ1-1, the V gene TRBV27; 12 nucleotides match TRBD1. V lost 5 bases to trimming and J lost 8 bases; unmatched junction nucleotides: 6. The CDR3 contains 14 residues. CDR1 is MNHEY and CDR2 is SMNVEV in the germline V gene (reference sequence). DNA for the CDR3: TGTGCCAGCAGTACTGAAGGGACAGGGGGCGAAGCTTTCTTT. It translates to CASSTEGTGGEAFF.

This sequence joins TRBV4-2 and TRBJ2-6; D is possibly TRBD1 (5 bases). This CDR3 spans 16 amino acids. Trimming left V 0 bases short and J 10 bases short, with 16 bases between. CDR1 and CDR2 from the germline V gene are LGHNA and YNFKEQ. Here the CDR3 DNA reads TGTGCCAGCAGCCAAGAGACAGCTAGGGTCCGAAACGTCCTGACTTTC. This translates into CASSQETARVRNVLTF.

The chain joins TRBV9 to TRBJ2-3; 7 nucleotides align to TRBD2. CDR3 length: 12 amino acids. With V trimmed by 4 bases and J by 8 bases, 4 bases remained unmatched. From germline, CDR1 is SGDLS and CDR2 YYNGEE. This CDR3 reads CASSPSGGTQYF. As DNA, the CDR3 is TGTGCCAGCAGCCCTAGCGGAGGTACGCAGTATTTT.

The chain's CDR3 is CASSFSGSQETQYF. DNA of the CDR3: TGTGCCAGCAGCTTTAGCGGGAGCCAAGAGACCCAGTACTTC. The chain carries TRBV7-9 and TRBJ2-5; 9 nucleotides align to TRBD2. The CDR3 runs to 14 residues. J gave up 1 base and V 3 bases, and 0 bases lay outside the gene matches. The germline V gene encodes CDR1 SEHNR and CDR2 FQNEAQ (reference sequence).

The rearrangement links TRBV6-6 to TRBJ2-1; a possible D gene is TRBD1 (6 bases). CDR3 length: 12 amino acids. CDR1 is MNHNY and CDR2 is SVGAGI in the germline V gene (reference sequence). The V end was cut by 6 bases, the J end by 9 bases, with 12 bases between. The CDR3 DNA is TGTGCCAGCAGGGGTCTCAGGGGTGAGCAGTTCTTC. Translated, it gives CASRGLRGEQFF.

The chain links TRBV4-2 to TRBJ2-5, with TRBD2 identical over 15 bases. The CDR3 is made up of 16 amino acids. V was pared by 6 bases and J by 2 bases, with 4 bases of the junction left unmatched. Germline lookup yields CDR1 LGHNA and CDR2 YNFKEQ. DNA of the CDR3: TGTGCCAGCAGACCCGGACTAGCGGGGGGGCAAGAGACCCAGTACTTC. This codes for CASRPGLAGGQETQYF.

This chain links TRBV18 with TRBJ2-2, with D perhaps matching TRBD2 (5 bases). The V gene lost 4 bases and the J gene lost 2 bases, with 17 bases spanning the gap. The CDR3 sequence is 17 residues long. Looked up from germline, CDR1 is KGHSH and CDR2 is LQKENI. This CDR3 is CASSRRWERLNTGELFF. CDR3 DNA sequence: TGTGCCAGCTCACGACGATGGGAGCGGCTAAACACCGGGGAGCTGTTTTTT.

CDR3 region: CASSQVSGAYEQYF. The DNA of the CDR3 is TGTGCCAGCAGCCAAGTATCGGGGGCCTACGAGCAGTACTTC. This rearrangement joins TRBV14 to TRBJ2-7; D possibly corresponds to TRBD2 (6 bases). The germline V gene has CDR1 SGHDN and CDR2 FVKESK. This CDR3 has 14 residues. Trimming took 1 base from V and 2 from J, leaving 9 bases between them.

The chain joins TRBV18 to TRBJ2-5; 7 bases fit TRBD1. This CDR3 is built from 16 residues. CDR1 and CDR2 from the germline V gene are KGHSH and LQKENI. J gave up 5 bases and V 2 bases, and 11 bases lay outside the gene matches. CDR3 region: CASSPGRQGPPETQYF. The DNA for the CDR3 is TGTGCCAGCTCACCAGGGAGACAGGGTCCCCCGGAGACCCAGTACTTC. The full variable domain, completed using reference TRBV18 and TRBJ2-5, is NAGVMQNPRHLVRRRGQEARLRCSPMKGHSHVYWYRQLPEEGLKFMVYLQKENIIDESGMPKERFSAEFPKEGPSILRIQQVVRGDSAAYFCASSPGRQGPPETQYFGPGTRLLVL.

V gene TRBV9 combines with J gene TRBJ1-3; weak D call: TRBD1 (6 bases). The CDR3 length is 15 residues. V dropped 1 base and J dropped 0 bases, with 8 bases sitting between them. In germline, CDR1 is SGDLS, CDR2 YYNGEE. Here the CDR3 reads CASSVSDSSGNTIYF. In DNA form, the CDR3 reads TGTGCCAGCAGCGTATCGGACAGCTCTGGAAACACCATATATTTT.

The chain couples TRBV19 to TRBJ2-1; 12 nucleotides match TRBD1. The CDR3 consists of 16 residues. Germline CDR1 is LNHDA and CDR2 is SQIVND (reference sequence). V lost 2 bases, J lost 8 bases, and 7 bases stayed unmatched. The CDR3 is CASSILPGQGAYEQFF. CDR3 bases: TGTGCCAGTAGTATATTACCGGGACAGGGGGCGTATGAGCAGTTCTTC.

V usage is TRBV9 and J usage is TRBJ1-2; 8 nucleotides line up with TRBD1. Unmatched junction bases numbered 8, after V lost 1 base and J lost 6 bases. The CDR3 loop spans 15 amino acids. The germline V gene has CDR1 SGDLS and CDR2 YYNGEE. CDR3 in amino acids: CASSVSPTGDNGYTF. The CDR3 DNA is TGTGCCAGCAGCGTAAGTCCGACAGGGGATAATGGCTACACCTTC.

This chain uses TRBV5-6 with TRBJ1-1; D call uncertain. Germline V lookup: CDR1 SGHDT, CDR2 YYEEEE. The CDR3 is made up of 13 amino acids. Trimming took 3 bases from V and 3 from J, leaving 9 bases between them. The CDR3 protein is CASSYIRDTEAFF. CDR3 coding DNA: TGTGCCAGCAGCTACATCCGGGACACTGAAGCTTTCTTT.

The chain has TRBV18 and TRBJ1-4, with 7 bases identical to TRBD1. V was clipped by 3 bases and J by 4 bases; unmatched bases: 11. CDR1 is KGHSH, CDR2 LQKENI, per germline. The length of the CDR3 is 17 residues. The CDR3 sequence is CASSPSNTGDLNEKLFF. As DNA, the CDR3 is TGTGCCAGCTCACCCTCGAATACAGGGGATCTTAATGAAAAACTGTTTTTT.

This rearrangement joins TRBV6-5 to TRBJ1-1, with 8 bases aligning to TRBD1. Germline lookup yields CDR1 MNHEY and CDR2 SVGAGI. Germline trimming cut 4 bases from V and 6 bases from J; bases unmatched to any gene: 7. This CDR3 spans 14 amino acids. The CDR3 sequence is CASSLRTGSPEAFF. CDR3 DNA sequence: TGTGCCAGCAGTTTGAGGACAGGGTCCCCTGAAGCTTTCTTT.

The chain links TRBV10-3 to TRBJ1-5; 7 bases fit TRBD1. V dropped 2 bases and J dropped 6; count of bases not matched to a gene: 7. CDR1 ENHRY and CDR2 SYGVKD come from the germline V gene. The CDR3 is made up of 15 amino acids. The CDR3 bases are TGTGCCATCAGTGAGGGACAGGAAGGAGGTCAGCCCCAGCATTTT. Translated: CAISEGQEGGQPQHF.

The chain recombines TRBV14 with TRBJ2-1; 8 nucleotides align to TRBD2. With V trimmed by 8 bases and J by 8 bases, 11 bases remained unmatched. CDR1 SGHDN and CDR2 FVKESK come from the germline V gene. CDR3 length: 14 residues. This chain's CDR3 is CASLGLGSVDEQFF. DNA for the CDR3: TGTGCCAGCCTGGGACTAGGAAGCGTCGATGAGCAGTTCTTC.